This is a list of T cell receptor beta chains from one sample in a study of CD4 T cells in relation to SARS-CoV-2 and coronaviruses. Profiled with immunoSEQ multiplex PCR; TCRdb holds only in-frame clones, not every one. The sample contains about 43,000 clones, over 75% of which appear only once. What these receptors recognize is not known. Sequenced sample: naive CD4+ T cells from PBMCs, cultured in vitro. These receptors were obtained from an adult with COVID-19. Both conserved end residues are part of each CDR3. D genes are given only for firm matches. Part of the rows lack a size; the others show once, few, many or a class for expanded clones.

D	size	V	J	CDR3	DNA
-	-	TRBV4-1	TRBJ1-3	CASSQGRPGPYYGNTIYF	TGCGCCAGCAGCCAAGGGAGGCCTGGGCCATATTACGGCAACACCATATATTTT
TRBD2	-	TRBV19	TRBJ2-5	CASSDGLAGLSETQYF	TGTGCCAGTAGCGACGGACTAGCGGGACTTTCGGAGACCCAGTACTTC
-	-	TRBV11-2	TRBJ2-2	CASSPVGLAGTGELFF	TGTGCCAGCAGCCCTGTGGGGCTAGCAGGCACCGGGGAGCTGTTTTTT
-	-	TRBV10-2	TRBJ1-6	CASSESLWTFSDSTAPLHF	TGCGCCAGCAGTGAGTCTCTTTGGACGTTCTCGGACTCAACTGCACCCCTCCACTTT
TRBD2	-	TRBV6-2/TRBV6-3	TRBJ2-3	CASSYLAGGPTDTQYF	TGTGCCAGCAGTTACTTAGCGGGAGGGCCAACAGATACGCAGTATTTT
TRBD1	-	TRBV5-6	TRBJ2-5	CASSFQQGEETQYF	TGTGCCAGCAGCTTTCAACAGGGGGAAGAGACCCAGTACTTC
TRBD2	-	TRBV19	TRBJ2-4	CASSPLGTSGLAKNIQYF	TGTGCCAGTAGCCCCCTGGGGACTAGCGGCCTAGCCAAAAACATTCAGTACTTC
TRBD2	once	TRBV19	TRBJ2-1	CASSMAQREGRQFF	TGTGCCAGTAGTATGGCTCAGCGGGAGGGCAGGCAGTTCTTC
-	-	TRBV20-1	TRBJ2-1	CSASPELVGSGSFF	-
TRBD1	-	TRBV3-1/TRBV3-2	TRBJ1-2	CASSHQGARGGYTF	TGTGCCAGCAGCCATCAGGGGGCGCGGGGTGGCTACACCTTC
TRBD1	-	TRBV19	TRBJ2-2	CASSIGQGFSGELFF	TGTGCCAGTAGTATTGGACAGGGGTTCTCCGGGGAGCTGTTTTTT
-	few	TRBV2	TRBJ2-7	CASSSSQGLNEQYF	TGTGCCAGCAGTTCCTCCCAGGGGCTGAACGAGCAGTACTTC
-	-	TRBV28	TRBJ2-5	CASSLGRPGAQYF	TGTGCCAGCAGTTTAGGCAGACCGGGGGCCCAGTACTTC
-	few	TRBV24-1	TRBJ2-3	CATSDPRSSTDTQYF	TGTGCCACCAGTGACCCCCGCTCTAGCACAGATACGCAGTATTTT
-	-	TRBV28	TRBJ2-2	CASVRRLNTGELFF	TGTGCCAGCGTCAGGCGACTTAACACCGGGGAGCTGTTTTTT
TRBD1	-	TRBV11-2	TRBJ1-5	CASSQGTVSNQPQHF	TGTGCCAGCAGCCAGGGGACAGTTAGCAATCAGCCCCAGCATTTT
-	-	TRBV5-4	TRBJ1-6	CASSSRGIGDNSPLHF	TGTGCCAGCAGCTCGCGAGGGATAGGCGATAATTCACCCCTCCACTTT
-	-	TRBV6-4	TRBJ2-2	CASSRDNTGELFF	TGTGCCAGCAGCCGGGACAACACCGGGGAGCTGTTTTTT
-	-	TRBV15	TRBJ1-1	CATSRDRTALGYTEAFF	TGTGCCACCAGCAGAGATCGGACAGCCTTGGGGTACACTGAAGCTTTCTTT
-	-	TRBV15	TRBJ1-3	CATSRERHAGNTIYF	TGTGCCACCAGCAGAGAGAGGCACGCTGGAAACACCATATATTTT
-	once	TRBV21-1	TRBJ2-2	CARTIDEGVENTGELFF	TGTGCCAGGACAATAGATGAAGGGGTCGAGAACACCGGGGAGCTGTTTTTT
TRBD1	-	TRBV27	TRBJ1-2	CASSPHTGVRGYTF	TGTGCCAGCAGTCCGCATACAGGGGTGCGGGGCTACACCTTC
-	once	TRBV7-2	TRBJ1-5	CASSLQGGGQPQHF	TGTGCCAGCAGCTTACAGGGAGGGGGTCAGCCCCAGCATTTT
TRBD1	few	TRBV28	TRBJ1-6	CASDTGTVNSPLHF	TGTGCCAGTGATACCGGGACAGTGAATTCACCCCTCCACTTT
-	-	TRBV6-1	TRBJ2-7	CASSEARIAAYEQYF	TGTGCCAGCAGTGAAGCGCGAATAGCGGCCTACGAGCAGTACTTC
-	-	TRBV27	TRBJ2-7	CASSFRGARNGEQYF	TGTGCCAGCAGTTTTAGGGGGGCGCGAAATGGCGAGCAGTACTTC
TRBD1	-	TRBV28	TRBJ1-4	CASSVEQGGNEKLFF	TGTGCCAGCAGTGTAGAACAGGGGGGAAATGAAAAACTGTTTTTT
-	once	TRBV5-4	TRBJ2-3	CASRLGGMDTQYF	TGTGCCAGCAGACTTGGGGGTATGGATACGCAGTATTTT
TRBD2	-	TRBV5-1	TRBJ2-1	CASSTMRGANEQFF	TGCGCCAGCAGCACGATGCGGGGGGCCAATGAGCAGTTCTTC
-	-	TRBV10-1	TRBJ2-7	CASSGNRDSYEQYF	TGCGCCAGCAGTGGGAACCGGGACTCCTACGAGCAGTACTTC
TRBD1	-	TRBV18	TRBJ2-5	CASSTGQGGETQYF	TGTGCCAGCTCAACCGGACAGGGGGGAGAGACCCAGTACTTC
TRBD1	-	TRBV3-1/TRBV3-2	TRBJ1-2	CASSRDRESYGYTF	TGTGCCAGCAGCCGGGACAGGGAAAGCTATGGCTACACCTTC
-	-	TRBV28	TRBJ2-7	CASSSTTRKDPYEQYF	TGTGCCAGCAGCTCTACGACTAGAAAGGATCCCTACGAGCAGTACTTC